Here is one T cell receptor (beta chain) with its context. Its specificity is not known. Treatment noted: approximately 10-day PBMC culture with coronavirus spike peptide pools or control peptides (ViraFEST assay). Researchers used the Oncomine TCR Beta short-read assay to sequence DNA from cultured CD4+ T cells. TCRdb re-called the PCR reads with MiXCR, one entry per CDR3 protein. This table holds about 14,000 distinct CDR3 sequences, about a third found once. The V end was cut by 0 bases, the J end by 2 bases, with 6 bases between. The CDR3 is made up of 14 amino acids. Germline V gene data show CDR1 as LNHDA and CDR2 as SQIVND (reference sequence). This entry is derived from a study of vaccination and CD4 T cells after COVID-19. In the study overall: Convalescent patients gave post-COVID blood a median approximately 100 days post-diagnosis, range 35 to 161.

This rearrangement joins TRBV19 to TRBJ2-3; D ambiguous. The sequence came from a human donor with COVID-19. Sequenced input: cultured CD4+ T cells from blood. The CDR3 sequence: CASSIDPPTDTQYF. Here the CDR3 DNA reads TGTGCCAGTAGTATAGATCCCCCCACAGATACGCAGTATTTT.